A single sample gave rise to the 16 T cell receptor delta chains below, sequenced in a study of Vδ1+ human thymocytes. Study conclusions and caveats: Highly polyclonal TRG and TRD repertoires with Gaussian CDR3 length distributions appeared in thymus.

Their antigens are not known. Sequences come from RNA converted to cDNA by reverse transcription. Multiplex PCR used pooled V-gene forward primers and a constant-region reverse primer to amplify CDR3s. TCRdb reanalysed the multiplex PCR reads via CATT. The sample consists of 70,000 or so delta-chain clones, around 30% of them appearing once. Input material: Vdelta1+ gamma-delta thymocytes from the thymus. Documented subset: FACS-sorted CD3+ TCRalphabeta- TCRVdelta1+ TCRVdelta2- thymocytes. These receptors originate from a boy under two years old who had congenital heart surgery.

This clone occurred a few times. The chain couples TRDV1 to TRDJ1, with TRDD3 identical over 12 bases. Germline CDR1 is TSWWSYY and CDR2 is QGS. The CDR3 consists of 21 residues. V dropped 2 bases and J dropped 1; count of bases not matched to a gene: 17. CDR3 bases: TGTGCTCTTGGGGAAGCCGGATGGTACTGGGGGATACAACCCTCCACCGATAAACTCATCTTT. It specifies CALGEAGWYWGIQPSTDKLIF.

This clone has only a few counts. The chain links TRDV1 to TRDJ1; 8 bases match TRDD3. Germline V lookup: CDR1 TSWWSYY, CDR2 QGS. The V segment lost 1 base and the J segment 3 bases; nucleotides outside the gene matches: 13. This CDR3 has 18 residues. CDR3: CALGEQWTGGLVADKLIF. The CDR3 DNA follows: TGTGCTCTTGGGGAACAATGGACTGGGGGTTTGGTAGCCGATAAACTCATCTTT.

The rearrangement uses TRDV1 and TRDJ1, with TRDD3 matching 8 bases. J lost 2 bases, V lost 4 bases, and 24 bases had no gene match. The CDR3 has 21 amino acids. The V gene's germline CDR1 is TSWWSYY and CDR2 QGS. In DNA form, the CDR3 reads TGTGCTCTTGGGGGAGGCCTTCCGAAAACTGGGGGGTCGCGACGGACCGATAAACTCATCTTT. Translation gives CALGGGLPKTGGSRRTDKLIF.

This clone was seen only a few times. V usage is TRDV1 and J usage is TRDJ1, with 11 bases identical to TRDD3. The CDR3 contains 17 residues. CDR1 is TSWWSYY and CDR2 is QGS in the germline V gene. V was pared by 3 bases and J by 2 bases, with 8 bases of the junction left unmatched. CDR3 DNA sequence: TGTGCTCTTGGGGAGCTGTACTGGGGGATAGGTACCGATAAACTCATCTTT. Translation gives CALGELYWGIGTDKLIF.

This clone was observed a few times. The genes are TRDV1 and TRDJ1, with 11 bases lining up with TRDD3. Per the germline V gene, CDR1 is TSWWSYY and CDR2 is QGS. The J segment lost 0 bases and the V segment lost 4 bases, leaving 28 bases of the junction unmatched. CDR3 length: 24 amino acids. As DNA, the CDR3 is TGTGCTCTTGGGGCCACCTTCCGTCGGGTAGTGGGGGATACGGACCCACCTTACACCGATAAACTCATCTTT. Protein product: CALGATFRRVVGDTDPPYTDKLIF.

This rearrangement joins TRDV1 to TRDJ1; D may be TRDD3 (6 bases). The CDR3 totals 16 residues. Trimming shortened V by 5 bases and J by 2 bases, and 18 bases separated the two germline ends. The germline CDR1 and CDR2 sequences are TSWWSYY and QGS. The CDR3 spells CALGNRIWLGTDKLIF. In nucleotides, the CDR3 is TGTGCTCTTGGGAATCGAATCTGGCTGGGGACCGATAAACTCATCTTT.

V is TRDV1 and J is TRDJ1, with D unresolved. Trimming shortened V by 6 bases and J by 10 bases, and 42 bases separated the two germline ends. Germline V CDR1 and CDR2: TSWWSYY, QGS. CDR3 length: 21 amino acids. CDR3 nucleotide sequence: TGTGCTCTTGGAGGAAAGGGTCCTGTGACACGCGTGTTAGCCCCTGAAAGTGGACTCATCTTT. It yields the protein CALGGKGPVTRVLAPESGLIF.

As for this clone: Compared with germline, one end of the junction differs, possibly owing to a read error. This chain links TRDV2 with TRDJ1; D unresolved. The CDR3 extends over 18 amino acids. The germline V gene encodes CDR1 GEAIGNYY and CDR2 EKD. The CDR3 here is CACATPKVVLGSPRKLIF. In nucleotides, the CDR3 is TGTGCCTGTGCCACCCCTAAAGTTGTGTTGGGTTCCCCACGGAAACTCATCTTT.

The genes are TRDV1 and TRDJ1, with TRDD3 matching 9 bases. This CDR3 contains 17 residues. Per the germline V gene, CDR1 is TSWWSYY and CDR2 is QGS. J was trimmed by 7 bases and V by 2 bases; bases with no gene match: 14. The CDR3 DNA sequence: TGTGCTCTTGGGGAAACTACGCCCCTGGGGGATCAAAGTAAACTCATCTTT. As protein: CALGETTPLGDQSKLIF.

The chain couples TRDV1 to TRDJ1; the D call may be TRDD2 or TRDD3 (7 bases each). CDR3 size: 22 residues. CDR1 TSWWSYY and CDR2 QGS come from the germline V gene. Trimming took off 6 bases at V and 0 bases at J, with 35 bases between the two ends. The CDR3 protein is CALGRRVGSYGTGDPYTDKLIF. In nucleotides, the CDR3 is TGTGCTCTTGGCCGACGGGTGGGTTCCTACGGGACTGGGGATCCGTACACCGATAAACTCATCTTT.

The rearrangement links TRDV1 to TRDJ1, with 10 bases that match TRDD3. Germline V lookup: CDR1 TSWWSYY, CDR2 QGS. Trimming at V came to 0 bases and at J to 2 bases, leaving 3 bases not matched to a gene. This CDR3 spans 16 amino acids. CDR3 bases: TGTGCTCTTGGGGAACTACTGGGGGATCTAACCGATAAACTCATCTTT. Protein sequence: CALGELLGDLTDKLIF.

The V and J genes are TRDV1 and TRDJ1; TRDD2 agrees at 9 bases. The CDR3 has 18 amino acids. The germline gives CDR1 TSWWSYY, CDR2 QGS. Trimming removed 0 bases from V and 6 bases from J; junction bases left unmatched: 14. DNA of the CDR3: TGTGCTCTTGGGGAACTGGGCCTTCCTACCCCGTACTGGCATAAACTCATCTTT. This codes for CALGELGLPTPYWHKLIF.

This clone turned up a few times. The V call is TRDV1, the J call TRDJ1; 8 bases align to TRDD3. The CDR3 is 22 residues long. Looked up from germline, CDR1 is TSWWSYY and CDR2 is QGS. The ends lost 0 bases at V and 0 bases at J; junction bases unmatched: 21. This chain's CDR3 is CALGELSPILTGGPPYTDKLIF. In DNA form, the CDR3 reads TGTGCTCTTGGGGAACTCTCCCCCATACTGACTGGGGGCCCCCCGTACACCGATAAACTCATCTTT.

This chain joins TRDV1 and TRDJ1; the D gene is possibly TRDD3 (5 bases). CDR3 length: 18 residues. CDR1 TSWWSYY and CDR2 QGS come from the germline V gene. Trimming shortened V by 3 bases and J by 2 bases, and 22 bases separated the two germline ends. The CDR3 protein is CALGDLLQIRVGTDKLIF. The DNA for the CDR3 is TGTGCTCTTGGGGACTTGCTCCAGATAAGGGTGGGGACCGATAAACTCATCTTT.

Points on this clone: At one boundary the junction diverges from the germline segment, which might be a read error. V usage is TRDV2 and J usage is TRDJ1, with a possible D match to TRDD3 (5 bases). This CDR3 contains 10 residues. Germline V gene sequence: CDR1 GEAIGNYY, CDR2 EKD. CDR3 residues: CAWGTAKLIF. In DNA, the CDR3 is TGTGCTTGGGGCACCGCTAAACTCATCTTT.

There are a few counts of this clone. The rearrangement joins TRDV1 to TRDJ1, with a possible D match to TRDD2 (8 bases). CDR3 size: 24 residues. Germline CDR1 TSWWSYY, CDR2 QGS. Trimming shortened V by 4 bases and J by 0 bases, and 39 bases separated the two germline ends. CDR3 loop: CALGAHVGPSYGLGEGPYTDKLIF. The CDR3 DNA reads TGTGCTCTTGGGGCTCATGTCGGGCCTTCCTATGGTTTGGGGGAAGGGCCGTACACCGATAAACTCATCTTT.